This TCR beta chain was identified during a study of shared clonotypes between healthy human individuals. Study information: For every donor, three CD4 naive, three CD4 memory, two CD8 naive and one CD8 memory plates were used. Points from the study as a whole: Generation of non-shared clonotypes was less probable than generation of clonotypes shared by all four donors.

Remarks on this clone: Its antigen is still unknown.

For each subset, genomic DNA was distributed in equal portions over several immunoSEQ plates. The method was immunoSEQ multiplex PCR; TCRdb's version includes in-frame clones alone and lacks a portion of them. Among roughly 680,000 clones, around 77% were seen once, and the ten largest hold around 1.7%. Germline CDR1 reads MNHNY; CDR2 reads SVGAGI (reference sequence). V was clipped by 5 bases and J by 9 bases, with 23 bases between them. The CDR3 is 15 residues long. Donors were healthy HIV-negative adults without recently reported acute infections or vaccinations. This clonotype originated in a woman aged 25 to 45 in good health. The specimen sequenced was memory CD4+ T cells sorted from blood. The sample's subset: CD45RA-negative fraction. The chain joins TRBV6-6 to TRBJ2-7; the D is unclear. CDR3 region: CASSPELVSRSSQYF. The CDR3 DNA reads as TGTGCCAGCAGTCCCGAATTAGTTAGTAGGTCTTCGCAGTACTTC.